This T cell receptor beta chain was captured by sequencing in a study of shared clonotypes between healthy human individuals. About the research overall: Each donor's CD8 memory used one plate, CD8 naive two, each CD4 subset three.

Turning to this clone: Other DNA sequences in this specimen translate into the identical CDR3.

The CDR3 totals 13 residues. V gave up 2 bases and J gave up 2 bases, with 6 bases separating them. CDR1 is MNHEY, CDR2 SVGAGI, per germline. Sequenced by immunoSEQ multiplex PCR; TCRdb stores in-frame clones only, minus some. The sample includes around 1,900,000 clones, around 93% seen only once; the top ten take around 1.7%. As defined, naive CD8 cells were CD45RO-negative and positively selected for CCR7, with terminally differentiated effector memory CD45RA+ cells excluded. The sample consisted of naive CD8+ T cells from PBMCs. V is TRBV6-5 and J is TRBJ1-2; unclear D gene. The receptor was isolated from a man younger than 30 in good health. Some clones in this sample may be carry-over from other donors' samples. This CDR3 reads CASSYSENYGYTF. The DNA of the CDR3 is TGTGCCAGCAGTTACAGCGAGAACTATGGCTACACCTTC.